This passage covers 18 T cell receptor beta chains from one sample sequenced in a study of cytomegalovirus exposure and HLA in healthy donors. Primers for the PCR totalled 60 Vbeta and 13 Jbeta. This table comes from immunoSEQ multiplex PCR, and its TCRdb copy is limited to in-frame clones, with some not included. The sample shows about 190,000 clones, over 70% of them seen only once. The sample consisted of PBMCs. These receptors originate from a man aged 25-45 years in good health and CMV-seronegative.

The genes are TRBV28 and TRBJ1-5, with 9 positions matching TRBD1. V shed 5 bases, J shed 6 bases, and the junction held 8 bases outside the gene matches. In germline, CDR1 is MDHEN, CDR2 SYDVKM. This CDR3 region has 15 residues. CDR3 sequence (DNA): TGTGCCAGCAGTGACCTGGGACAGGGTTCTCAGCCCCAGCATTTT. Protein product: CASSDLGQGSQPQHF.

The CDR3 region is CASSPSAGPNVLTF. The CDR3 coding sequence is TGTGCCAGCAGTCCCTCGGCGGGTCCCAACGTCCTGACTTTC. This rearrangement joins TRBV6-4 to TRBJ2-6; D is possibly TRBD2 (5 bases). Trimming left V 5 bases short and J 8 bases short, with 13 bases between. The germline V gene encodes CDR1 MRHNA and CDR2 SNTAGT. There are 14 residues in the CDR3.

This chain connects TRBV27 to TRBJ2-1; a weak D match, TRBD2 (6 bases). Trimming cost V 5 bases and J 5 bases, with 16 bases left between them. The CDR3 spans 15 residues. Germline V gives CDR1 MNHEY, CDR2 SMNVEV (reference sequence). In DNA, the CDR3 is TGTGCCAGCAGTCACTATAGCGGCCAAAACAATGAGCAGTTCTTC. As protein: CASSHYSGQNNEQFF.

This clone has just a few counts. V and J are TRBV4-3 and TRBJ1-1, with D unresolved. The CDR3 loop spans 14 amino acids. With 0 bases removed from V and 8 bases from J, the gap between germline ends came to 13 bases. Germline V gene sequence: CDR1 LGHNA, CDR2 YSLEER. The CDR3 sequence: CASSQDRRGTEAFF. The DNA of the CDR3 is TGCGCCAGCAGCCAAGATCGCCGAGGAACCGAAGCTTTCTTT.

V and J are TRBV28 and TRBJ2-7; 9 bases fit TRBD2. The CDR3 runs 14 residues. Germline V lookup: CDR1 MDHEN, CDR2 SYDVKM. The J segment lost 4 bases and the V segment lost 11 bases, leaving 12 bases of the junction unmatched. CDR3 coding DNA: TGTGCCGTCCTCTCGACTAGCGGTAAATACGAGCAGTACTTC. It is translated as CAVLSTSGKYEQYF.

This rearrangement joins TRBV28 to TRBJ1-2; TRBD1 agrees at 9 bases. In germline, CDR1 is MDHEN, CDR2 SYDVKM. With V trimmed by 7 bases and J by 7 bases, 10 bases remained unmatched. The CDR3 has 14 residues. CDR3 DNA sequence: TGTGCCAGCACCCAGGTGGGACAGGGCTTTGGCTACACCTTC. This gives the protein CASTQVGQGFGYTF.

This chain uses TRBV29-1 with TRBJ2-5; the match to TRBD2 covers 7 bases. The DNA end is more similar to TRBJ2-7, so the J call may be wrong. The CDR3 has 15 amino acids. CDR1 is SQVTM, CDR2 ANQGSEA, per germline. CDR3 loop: CSVHGREVGADEQYF. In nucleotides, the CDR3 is TGCAGCGTTCACGGACGGGAGGTCGGGGCTGACGAGCAGTACTTC.

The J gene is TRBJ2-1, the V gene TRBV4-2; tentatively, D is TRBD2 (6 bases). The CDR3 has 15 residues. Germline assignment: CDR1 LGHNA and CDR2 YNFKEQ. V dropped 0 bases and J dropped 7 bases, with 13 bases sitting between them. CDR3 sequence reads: CASSQEGGVRNEQFF. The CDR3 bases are TGTGCCAGCAGCCAAGAGGGCGGGGTACGGAATGAGCAGTTCTTC.

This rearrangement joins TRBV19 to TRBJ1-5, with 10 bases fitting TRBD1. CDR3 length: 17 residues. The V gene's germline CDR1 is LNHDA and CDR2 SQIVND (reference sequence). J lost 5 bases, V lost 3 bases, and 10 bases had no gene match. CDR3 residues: CASSMGLDRGPYQPQHF. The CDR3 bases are TGTGCCAGTAGTATGGGTCTTGACAGGGGGCCTTATCAGCCCCAGCATTTT. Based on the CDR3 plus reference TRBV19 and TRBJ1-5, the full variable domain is DGGITQSPKYLFRKEGQNVTLSCEQNLNHDAMYWYRQDPGQGLRLIYYSQIVNDFQKGDIAEGYSVSREKKESFPLTVTSAQKNPTAFYLCASSMGLDRGPYQPQHFGDGTRLSIL.

The CDR3 nucleotides are TGCGCCAGCAGCGTTGAAGGGGTTGCCAAAAACATTCAGTACTTC. Its protein product is CASSVEGVAKNIQYF. The V and J genes are TRBV10-2 and TRBJ2-4; tentative D call: TRBD1 (5 bases). Trimming took off 6 bases at V and 1 base at J, with 13 bases between the two ends. CDR1 is WSHSY, CDR2 SAAADI, per germline. This CDR3 region has 15 residues.

This CDR3 is CASLQPGQETQYF. DNA for the CDR3: TGTGCCAGCCTACAGCCAGGCCAAGAGACCCAGTACTTC. The J gene is TRBJ2-5, the V gene TRBV7-8; D unresolved. The CDR3 has 13 residues. The germline CDR1 and CDR2 sequences are SGHVS and FQNEAQ. Trimming took off 8 bases at V and 1 base at J, with 11 bases between the two ends.

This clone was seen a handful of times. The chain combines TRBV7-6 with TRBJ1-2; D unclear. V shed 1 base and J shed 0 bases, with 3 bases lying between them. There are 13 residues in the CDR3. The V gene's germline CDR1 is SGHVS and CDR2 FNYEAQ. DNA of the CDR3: TGTGCCAGCAGCTTAGACTCTAACTATGGCTACACCTTC. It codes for CASSLDSNYGYTF.

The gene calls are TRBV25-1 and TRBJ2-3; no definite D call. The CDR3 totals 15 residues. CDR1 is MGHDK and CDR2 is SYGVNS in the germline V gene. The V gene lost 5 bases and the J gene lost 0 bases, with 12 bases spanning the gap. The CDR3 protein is CASSKGLGSTDTQYF. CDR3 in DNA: TGTGCCAGCAGTAAAGGTCTGGGCAGCACAGATACGCAGTATTTT. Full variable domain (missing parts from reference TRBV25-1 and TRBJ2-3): EADIYQTPRYLVIGTGKKITLECSQTMGHDKMYWYQQDPGMELHLIHYSYGVNSTEKGDLSSESTVSRIRTEHFPLTLESARPSHTSQYLCASSKGLGSTDTQYFGPGTRLTVL.

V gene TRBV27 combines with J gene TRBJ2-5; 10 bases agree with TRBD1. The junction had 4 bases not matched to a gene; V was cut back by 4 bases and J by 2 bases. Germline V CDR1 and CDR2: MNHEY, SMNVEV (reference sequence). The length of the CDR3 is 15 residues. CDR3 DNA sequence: TGTGCCAGCAGTTCTGGGACAGGGGTACAAGAGACCCAGTACTTC. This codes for CASSSGTGVQETQYF.

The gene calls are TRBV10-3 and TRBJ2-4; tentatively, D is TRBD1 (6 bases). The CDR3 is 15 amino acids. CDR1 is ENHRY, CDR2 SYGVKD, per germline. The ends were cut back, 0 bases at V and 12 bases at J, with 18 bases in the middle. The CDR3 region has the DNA TGTGCCATCAGTGAGTCGGGGACCCTGAAGGACAGTCAGTACTTC. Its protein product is CAISESGTLKDSQYF.

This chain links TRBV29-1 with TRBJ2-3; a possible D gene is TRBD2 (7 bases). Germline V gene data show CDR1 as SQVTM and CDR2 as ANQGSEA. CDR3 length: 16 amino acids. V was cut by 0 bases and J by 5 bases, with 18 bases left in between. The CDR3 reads CSVEEGASGPGDTQYF. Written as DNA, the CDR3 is TGCAGCGTTGAAGAGGGGGCTAGCGGTCCAGGAGATACGCAGTATTTT.

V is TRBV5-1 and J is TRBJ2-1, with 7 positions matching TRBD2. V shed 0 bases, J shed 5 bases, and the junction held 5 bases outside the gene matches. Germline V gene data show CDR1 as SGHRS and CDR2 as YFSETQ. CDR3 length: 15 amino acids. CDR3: CASSLAWGLNNEQFF. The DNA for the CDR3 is TGCGCCAGCAGCTTGGCCTGGGGACTAAACAATGAGCAGTTCTTC.

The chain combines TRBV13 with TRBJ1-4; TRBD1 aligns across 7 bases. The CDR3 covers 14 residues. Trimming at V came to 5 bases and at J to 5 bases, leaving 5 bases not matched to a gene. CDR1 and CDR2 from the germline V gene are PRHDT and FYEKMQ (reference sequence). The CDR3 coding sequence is TGTGCCAGCAGCACCCAGGACAGGAATGAAAAACTGTTTTTT. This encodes CASSTQDRNEKLFF.